Included here is one T cell receptor (beta chain) sequence, with context. The antigen remains unidentified. These data belong to a study of cytomegalovirus exposure and HLA in healthy donors. Study findings and constraints: Among the CMV-associated chains, a few were confirmed in vitro as specific for CMV antigens. Published work reported that the classifier diagnosed cytomegalovirus status with high specificity and sensitivity. According to the study, 180 or so TCR beta chains were cytomegalovirus-associated.

Sequenced by immunoSEQ multiplex PCR; TCRdb stores in-frame clones only, minus some. The data show more than 95,000 clones, about 90% seen once. From the 120-subject validation cohort, which was separate from the approximately 670-subject first cohort, the donors were drawn. Germline loops: CDR1 LGHNA, CDR2 YSLEER. Trimming took off 0 bases at V and 7 bases at J, with 6 bases between the two ends. This CDR3 has 12 amino acids. The material sequenced was PBMCs. The TCR sequence derives from a young woman in good health and CMV-seronegative. This rearrangement joins TRBV4-3 to TRBJ2-5; perhaps TRBD1 as D (5 bases). The CDR3 protein is CASSQDTGTQYF. The DNA for the CDR3 is TGCGCCAGCAGCCAAGATACAGGGACCCAGTACTTC.